These 30 T cell receptor beta chains were all obtained from the same sample, sequenced in a study of OX40 agonist ivuxolimab in advanced cancers. Only in-frame clones appear in the TCRdb table, and some are missing; sequencing was by immunoSEQ multiplex PCR. This table holds some 74,000 clones, 65% to 90% found once. The sequencing here drew on CD4+ or CD8+ T cells sorted from blood, taken in a trial of the OX40 agonist ivuxolimab. The origin of the receptors is an adult with an advanced solid tumor such as melanoma, head and neck, liver or kidney cancer.

The rearrangement uses TRBV5-6 and TRBJ2-7; 7 nucleotides align to TRBD1. Germline trimming cut 4 bases from V and 1 base from J; bases unmatched to any gene: 8. The CDR3 sequence is 15 residues long. Germline V gene lookup returns CDR1 SGHDT and CDR2 YYEEEE. The DNA of the CDR3 is TGTGCCAGCAGCCGAGGGGGCCTCAAATCCTACGAGCAGTACTTC. Protein sequence: CASSRGGLKSYEQYF.

V gene TRBV11-2 combines with J gene TRBJ1-1, with D unclear. The V and J ends lost 1 base and 4 bases respectively, with 7 bases between them. The CDR3 is made up of 13 amino acids. In germline, CDR1 is SGHAT, CDR2 FQNNGV. CDR3 residues: CASSLGEGTEAFF. The CDR3 coding sequence is TGTGCCAGCAGCTTAGGGGAAGGCACTGAAGCTTTCTTT.

This sequence joins TRBV7-2 and TRBJ1-2; maybe TRBD1 (5 bases). This CDR3 has 14 residues. Trimming left V 5 bases short and J 6 bases short, with 16 bases between. Germline assignment: CDR1 SGHTA and CDR2 FQGNSA. The CDR3 region has the DNA TGTGCCAGCAGCCTCGCCGCGGGGCTTCATGGCTACACCTTC. It yields the protein CASSLAAGLHGYTF.

The chain has TRBV5-8 and TRBJ2-3, with D tentatively TRBD2 (6 bases). The CDR3 is made up of 12 amino acids. Trimming removed 8 bases from V and 3 bases from J, with 10 bases in between. From germline, CDR1 is SGHTS and CDR2 YDEGEE. CDR3 bases: TGTGCCAGTACTAGCTATACAGATACGCAGTATTTT. Translating it yields CASTSYTDTQYF.

The chain carries TRBV4-3 and TRBJ2-3; maybe TRBD2 (7 bases). The ends were cut back, 1 base at V and 6 bases at J, with 11 bases in the middle. CDR1 is LGHNA, CDR2 YSLEER, per germline. This CDR3 spans 14 amino acids. The CDR3 region is CASSQGGRGDTQYF. DNA of the CDR3: TGCGCCAGCAGCCAAGGGGGGAGGGGGGATACGCAGTATTTT.

The chain employs TRBV25-1 and TRBJ1-3; TRBD1 might be the D (5 bases). V lost 6 bases, J lost 4 bases, and 10 bases lay in between. Per the germline V gene, CDR1 is MGHDK and CDR2 is SYGVNS. The CDR3 consists of 13 residues. The CDR3 protein is CASRRSGGNTIYF. The CDR3, as DNA: TGTGCCAGCAGGAGGTCAGGGGGAAACACCATATATTTT.

With regard to this clone: This specimen includes other DNA sequences encoding the same CDR3. The chain links TRBV27 to TRBJ2-3; no clear D. The CDR3 spans 11 residues. V was trimmed by 7 bases and J by 2 bases, leaving 4 bases between them. CDR1 is MNHEY, CDR2 SMNVEV, per germline (reference sequence). The DNA for the CDR3 is TGTGCCAGCAATCCCACAGATACGCAGTATTTT. Translating it yields CASNPTDTQYF.

CDR3 residues: CASSLRDRGRTGELFF. In DNA form, the CDR3 reads TGTGCCAGCAGCTTAAGGGATAGGGGGCGTACCGGGGAGCTGTTTTTT. The V call is TRBV11-2, the J call TRBJ2-2, with 7 bases identical to TRBD1. Trimming cost V 2 bases and J 5 bases; bases outside gene matches: 8. The CDR3 length is 16 residues. CDR1 SGHAT and CDR2 FQNNGV come from the germline V gene.

The chain joins TRBV6-4 to TRBJ1-6, with D maybe TRBD1 (5 bases). V shed 5 bases and J shed 4 bases, with 9 bases lying between them. CDR1 is MRHNA and CDR2 is SNTAGT in the germline V gene. The CDR3 runs to 14 residues. CDR3 in amino acids: CASSWDGYNSPLHF. In DNA form, the CDR3 reads TGTGCCAGCAGTTGGGACGGTTATAATTCACCCCTCCACTTT.

The V call is TRBV11-3, the J call TRBJ2-1, with 9 bases matching TRBD2. CDR1 and CDR2 (germline): SGHNT, YENEEA. The CDR3 runs to 15 residues. The V and J ends lost 5 bases and 4 bases, in that order; junction bases with no gene match: 6. The CDR3 DNA follows: TGTGCCAGCAGCGCTGGACTAGCGAATTACAATGAGCAGTTCTTC. It codes for CASSAGLANYNEQFF. The variable domain in full, with the rest retrieved from reference TRBV11-3 and TRBJ2-1, is EAGVVQSPRYKIIEKKQPVAFWCNPISGHNTLYWYLQNLGQGPELLIRYENEEAVDDSQLPKDRFSAERLKGVDSTLKIQPAELGDSAVYLCASSAGLANYNEQFFGPGTRLTVL.

The chain employs TRBV7-2 and TRBJ1-4; TRBD1 might be the D (6 bases). Germline V gene lookup returns CDR1 SGHTA and CDR2 FQGNSA. The V end was cut by 3 bases, the J end by 8 bases, with 13 bases between. The CDR3 sequence is 14 residues long. The CDR3 protein is CASSFSAGGEKLFF. In DNA, the CDR3 is TGTGCCAGCAGCTTTTCTGCGGGGGGCGAAAAACTGTTTTTT.

The chain is built from TRBV29-1 and TRBJ2-7; TRBD2 is a possible D gene (6 bases). CDR3 length: 14 residues. The V gene's germline CDR1 is SQVTM and CDR2 ANQGSEA. The V end lost 4 bases, the J end lost 6 bases, and 19 bases lay between the germline ends. CDR3 in DNA: TGCAGCGTTGTAGTTCTTGGGGACTTTTTCGAGCAGTACTTC. Translation gives CSVVVLGDFFEQYF.

The chain is built from TRBV30 and TRBJ2-5; D is uncertain. Germline CDR1 is GTSNPN and CDR2 is SVGIG (reference sequence). The CDR3 sequence is 13 residues long. The ends were cut back, 3 bases at V and 5 bases at J, with 13 bases in the middle. CDR3 residues: CAWSQEVRETQYF. DNA of the CDR3: TGTGCCTGGAGCCAGGAAGTGCGGGAGACCCAGTACTTC. Full variable domain (outside the CDR3, taken from reference TRBV30 and TRBJ2-5): SQTIHQWPATLVQPVGSPLSLECTVEGTSNPNLYWYRQAAGRGLQLLFYSVGIGQISSEVPQNLSASRPQDRQFILSSKKLLLSDSGFYLCAWSQEVRETQYFGPGTRLLVL.

The V and J genes are TRBV4-3 and TRBJ2-7, with TRBD1 matching 7 bases. The CDR3 is made up of 15 amino acids. Trimming took 1 base from V and 4 from J; bases not matched to a gene: 7. Germline V gene sequence: CDR1 LGHNA, CDR2 YSLEER. In nucleotides, the CDR3 is TGCGCCAGCAGCCAAGGGACAGGCGGTTATTACGAGCAGTACTTC. Translating it yields CASSQGTGGYYEQYF.

The chain has TRBV27 and TRBJ1-1; maybe TRBD1 (5 bases). CDR1 is MNHEY, CDR2 SMNVEV, per germline (reference sequence). The V end was cut by 0 bases, the J end by 0 bases, with 20 bases between. The CDR3 length is 19 residues. CDR3 nucleotides: TGTGCCAGCAGTTTATCCGCGGCAGGGAGGTCAGGAATGAACACTGAAGCTTTCTTT. As protein: CASSLSAAGRSGMNTEAFF.

This clone appeared a few times. The J gene is TRBJ1-3, the V gene TRBV28; D perhaps matches TRBD1 (6 bases). The V end lost 4 bases, the J end lost 0 bases, and 22 bases lay between the germline ends. The germline gives CDR1 MDHEN, CDR2 SYDVKM. This CDR3 is built from 19 residues. Here the CDR3 reads CASSSAPGAQTSSGNTIYF. In DNA, the CDR3 is TGTGCCAGCAGTTCCGCCCCGGGGGCTCAGACGAGCTCTGGAAACACCATATATTTT.

This rearrangement joins TRBV7-2 to TRBJ1-6; no firm D call. Trimming removed 5 bases from V and 5 bases from J, with 4 bases in between. CDR1 and CDR2 from the germline V gene are SGHTA and FQGNSA. The CDR3 is 12 residues long. The CDR3 here is CASSLNNSPLHF. The CDR3 region has the DNA TGTGCCAGCAGCCTGAATAATTCACCCCTCCACTTT.

This chain connects TRBV4-3 to TRBJ2-2, with D unclear. The CDR3 length is 12 residues. V was trimmed by 5 bases and J by 6 bases, leaving 7 bases between them. Germline assignment: CDR1 LGHNA and CDR2 YSLEER. In DNA form, the CDR3 reads TGCGCCAGCAGCTACAGCGCCGGGGAGCTGTTTTTT. Amino acids: CASSYSAGELFF.

This clone has just one count. The chain combines TRBV5-1 with TRBJ1-1; D possibly corresponds to TRBD1 (5 bases). From germline, CDR1 is SGHRS and CDR2 YFSETQ. This CDR3 has 15 amino acids. Between the trimmed V and J ends, which lost 1 base and 0 bases, there was a span of 10 bases. CDR3 sequence reads: CASSLWQGMNTEAFF. In DNA, the CDR3 is TGCGCCAGCAGCTTGTGGCAGGGAATGAACACTGAAGCTTTCTTT.

There are a few counts of this clone. The chain carries TRBV2 and TRBJ1-2; 10 positions agree with TRBD1. The CDR3 spans 16 residues. The junction had 7 bases not matched to a gene; V was cut back by 2 bases and J by 4 bases. The germline CDR1 and CDR2 sequences are SNHLY and FYNNEI. The CDR3 region has the DNA TGTGCCAGCAGTGAACGACAGGGGGCGCGGAGCTATGGCTACACCTTC. Translation: CASSERQGARSYGYTF.

CDR3 DNA: TGTGCCAGCAGTTCTGGACAGGGTGAAAAACTGTTTTTT. Amino acid sequence: CASSSGQGEKLFF. This rearrangement joins TRBV28 to TRBJ1-4; the match to TRBD1 covers 8 bases. V lost 4 bases, J lost 7 bases, and 2 bases stayed unmatched. The CDR3 totals 13 residues. Germline V gene data show CDR1 as MDHEN and CDR2 as SYDVKM.

The chain has TRBV2 and TRBJ1-6, with D possibly matching TRBD1 (6 bases). Germline CDR1 is SNHLY and CDR2 is FYNNEI. The V end was cut by 6 bases, the J end by 8 bases, with 11 bases between. CDR3 length: 13 amino acids. The CDR3 reads CASSLRGDSPLHF. CDR3 DNA sequence: TGTGCCAGCAGCCTCAGGGGTGATTCACCCCTCCACTTT.

The chain carries TRBV11-2 and TRBJ2-1; the match to TRBD2 covers 11 bases. The ends lost 4 bases at V and 4 bases at J; junction bases unmatched: 15. Per the germline V gene, CDR1 is SGHAT and CDR2 is FQNNGV. The CDR3 loop spans 19 amino acids. The CDR3 DNA sequence: TGTGCCAGCAGCTCGGCGGGACTAGCGGATGACACCTCTTACAATGAGCAGTTCTTC. It translates to CASSSAGLADDTSYNEQFF.

The CDR3 sequence: CASSHPHQGAQPQHF. The CDR3 nucleotides are TGTGCCAGTAGTCACCCCCATCAGGGGGCTCAGCCCCAGCATTTT. The chain links TRBV19 to TRBJ1-5, with TRBD1 identical over 8 bases. The germline V gene encodes CDR1 LNHDA and CDR2 SQIVND (reference sequence). The CDR3 covers 15 residues. J was trimmed by 6 bases and V by 5 bases; bases with no gene match: 9.

This clone was seen only once. CDR3 region: CATSRATYGGALSYNEQFF. CDR3 in DNA: TGTGCCACCAGCAGAGCCACCTACGGGGGGGCCCTTTCCTACAATGAGCAGTTCTTC. The rearrangement joins TRBV15 to TRBJ2-1, with 8 bases fitting TRBD2. Germline V gene lookup returns CDR1 LNHNV and CDR2 YYDKDF (reference sequence). Trimming at V came to 1 base and at J to 1 base, leaving 12 bases not matched to a gene. The CDR3 totals 19 residues. The whole variable domain, filled in from reference TRBV15 and TRBJ2-1, reads DAMVIQNPRYQVTQFGKPVTLSCSQTLNHNVMYWYQQKSSQAPKLLFHYYDKDFNNEADTPDNFQSRRPNTSFCFLDIRSPGLGDTAMYLCATSRATYGGALSYNEQFFGPGTRLTVL.

The chain has TRBV6-5 and TRBJ1-2; TRBD1 matches at 10 bases. Germline V gene lookup returns CDR1 MNHEY and CDR2 SVGAGI. The CDR3 spans 15 residues. V was pared by 4 bases and J by 1 base, with 3 bases of the junction left unmatched. The DNA for the CDR3 is TGTGCCAGCAGTTCCAGGACAGGGGGTAACTATGGCTACACCTTC. Its protein is CASSSRTGGNYGYTF.

The V call is TRBV28, the J call TRBJ1-3; D gene unclear. Germline V CDR1 and CDR2: MDHEN, SYDVKM. This CDR3 has 16 amino acids. Trimming shortened V by 7 bases and J by 0 bases, and 16 bases separated the two germline ends. The CDR3 DNA follows: TGTGCCAGCACCCAATGGGTGGGAACCTCTGGAAACACCATATATTTT. Translation: CASTQWVGTSGNTIYF.

The rearrangement uses TRBV7-2 and TRBJ1-1, with TRBD1 as a possible D gene (6 bases). This CDR3 region has 15 residues. Germline V gives CDR1 SGHTA, CDR2 FQGNSA. The V gene lost 3 bases and the J gene lost 4 bases, with 15 bases spanning the gap. In DNA, the CDR3 is TGTGCCAGCAGCTTTGGAGGGGGGGGTGGCACTGAAGCTTTCTTT. Its translation is CASSFGGGGGTEAFF.

The chain employs TRBV11-2 and TRBJ1-1, with 9 positions matching TRBD1. The CDR3 length is 15 residues. The trim removed 5 bases at V and 5 bases at J, leaving 9 bases unmatched. From germline, CDR1 is SGHAT and CDR2 FQNNGV. As DNA, the CDR3 is TGTGCCAGCAGCCCCCAACAGGGGGCAGGGACTGAAGCTTTCTTT. Its translation is CASSPQQGAGTEAFF.

The genes are TRBV30 and TRBJ1-2; 7 bases map to TRBD1. The germline V gene has CDR1 GTSNPN and CDR2 SVGIG (reference sequence). This CDR3 comprises 16 residues. Unmatched junction bases numbered 16, after V lost 4 bases and J lost 5 bases. This chain's CDR3 is CAWTTQGGSGYYGYTF. In nucleotides, the CDR3 is TGTGCCTGGACTACCCAGGGGGGTTCCGGGTATTATGGCTACACCTTC.